These T cell receptor beta chains were read from a single sample in a study of lung T cells in sarcoidosis with Löfgren's syndrome. TCRdb reanalysed the reads using MiXCR and keeps one entry per CDR3 protein. The sample lists around 60,000 distinct CDR3 sequences; approximately 21% were seen once. Sequenced input: CD4+ T cells from PBMCs. Receptor source: a human donor with sarcoidosis (Löfgren's syndrome or another form), or a control subject (not recorded which). CDR3s include the opening cysteine and the closing phenylalanine or tryptophan. D genes are given only for firm matches. Clone size, where shown, is once, few, many, or a class for clones that have expanded.

abundance | j_gene | v_gene | d_gene | CDR3nt | CDR3aa
NA | TRBJ2-3 | TRBV19 | TRBD2 | TGTGCCAGTGGCCCTAGCGGGGGAAGGGCAGATACGCAGTATTTT | CASGPSGGRADTQYF
NA | TRBJ2-7 | TRBV19 | TRBD1 | TGTGCCAGTAGTTTCGGGACAGGGAATGGCGAGCAGTACTTC | CASSFGTGNGEQYF
many | TRBJ2-1 | TRBV7-3 | NA | TGTGCCAGCAGCTTAGGGTTCCGAGAGGGCGAGCAGTTCTTC | CASSLGFREGEQFF
many | TRBJ2-5 | TRBV4-3 | NA | TGCGCCAGCAGCCAGGGCTCAGGCGCGGGGACCCAGTACTTC | CASSQGSGAGTQYF
many | TRBJ2-2 | TRBV6-1 | NA | TGTGCCAGCAGTAGGGAGCCGAACACCGGGGAGCTGTTTTTT | CASSREPNTGELFF
many | TRBJ2-1 | TRBV20-1 | NA | TGCAGTGCCGCCGACCTAGCGAATACCTACAATGAGCAGTTCTTC | CSAADLANTYNEQFF
NA | TRBJ1-4 | TRBV29-1 | NA | TGCAGCGTTGAATCAGGGACTGGAGAAAAACTGTTTTTT | CSVESGTGEKLFF
NA | TRBJ2-7 | TRBV12-3/TRBV12-4 | NA | TGTGCCAGCAGTCTGACAGCCCCCGGCTACGAGCAGTACTTC | CASSLTAPGYEQYF
NA | TRBJ2-2 | TRBV18 | NA | TGTGCCAGCTCAGAGAGGGTCGACGGGGAGCTGTTTTTT | CASSERVDGELFF
few | TRBJ2-7 | TRBV29-1 | NA | TGCAGCGTGAGAACCTCCTACGAGCAGTACTTC | CSVRTSYEQYF
many | TRBJ1-1 | TRBV11-2 | NA | TGTGCCAGCAGCTTTGGACAAAACACTGAAGCTTTCTTT | CASSFGQNTEAFF
NA | TRBJ1-5 | TRBV3-1 | NA | TGTGCCAGCAGCCAGGGAGGGGTCGGGCAGCCCCAGCATTTT | CASSQGGVGQPQHF
many | TRBJ1-3 | TRBV6-1 | NA | TGTGCCAGCAGTCCACCAGGGGCCGGAAACACCATATATTTT | CASSPPGAGNTIYF
many | TRBJ1-6 | TRBV28 | NA | TGTGCCAGCAGAGACAGGTTGAGTTCACCCCTCCACTTT | CASRDRLSSPLHF
NA | TRBJ1-1 | TRBV18 | NA | TGTACCACCTCGAGGGCGGGTGGGACTGAAGCTTTCTTT | CTTSRAGGTEAFF
NA | TRBJ2-3 | TRBV5-4 | NA | TGTGCCAGCAGCACCAAGGGGGGGGGCTTCACAGATACGCAGTATTTT | CASSTKGGGFTDTQYF
many | TRBJ1-5 | TRBV28 | NA | TGTGCCAGCACCCAGTCCCGGTTAGAGCCCCAGCATTTT | CASTQSRLEPQHF
NA | TRBJ2-3 | TRBV14 | TRBD2 | TGTGCCAGCAGCCGCGGGAGGGCCCCCACAGATACGCAGTATTTT | CASSRGRAPTDTQYF
NA | TRBJ1-6 | TRBV28 | NA | TGTGCCAGCAGTTTATTAGTGGGGGGTTTTGATACACCCCTCCACTTT | CASSLLVGGFDTPLHF
many | TRBJ2-1 | TRBV6-6 | NA | TGTGCCAGCAGTTACGGTAACGCGGGGAGCTCCTACAATGAGCAGTTCTTC | CASSYGNAGSSYNEQFF
few | TRBJ1-2 | TRBV12-5 | NA | TGTGCTAGTGGTTTCCGGGAAGCCCGCGGCTACACCTTC | CASGFREARGYTF
few | TRBJ2-7 | TRBV12-3/TRBV12-4 | NA | TGTGCCAGCAGTCGAATCGACAGACACATCTACGAGCAGTACTTC | CASSRIDRHIYEQYF
NA | TRBJ2-7 | TRBV7-9 | NA | TGTGCCAGCAGCCTAGGGTCCACCCTTTACGAGCAGTACTTC | CASSLGSTLYEQYF
NA | TRBJ2-1 | TRBV12-3/TRBV12-4 | NA | TGTGCCAGCAGTTTAGGAACATTTTTCAATGAGCAGTTCTTC | CASSLGTFFNEQFF
many | TRBJ2-2 | TRBV6-2/TRBV6-3 | TRBD2 | TGTGCCAGCAGTCGGCGGGAGAGGAACACCGGGGAGCTGTTTTTT | CASSRRERNTGELFF
many | TRBJ1-4 | TRBV15 | TRBD1 | TGTGCCACCAGCAGAGGGGCTCAGGACAGGCAAAATGAAAAACTGTTTTTT | CATSRGAQDRQNEKLFF
NA | TRBJ2-3 | TRBV10-1 | NA | TGCGCCAGCAGTGAGGATTCCAGGGGCAATCAGCCCCAGTATTTT | CASSEDSRGNQPQYF
many | TRBJ2-1 | TRBV6-6 | TRBD2 | TGTGCCAGCAGTTACTCTAGGCTAGCGGGCCCCAATGAGCAGTTCTTC | CASSYSRLAGPNEQFF
many | TRBJ2-5 | TRBV6-2/TRBV6-3 | NA | TGTGCCAGCAGTTACGCCCGGACCCAGTACTTC | CASSYARTQYF
many | TRBJ2-5 | TRBV3-1 | NA | TGTGCCAGCAGCCAAGATCCCGGGGTACTCCAAGAGACCCAGTACTTC | CASSQDPGVLQETQYF
few | TRBJ1-2 | TRBV2 | NA | TGTGCCAGCAGGGGAGGAGGGGCCGTTATCTATGGCTACACCTTC | CASRGGGAVIYGYTF
few | TRBJ1-2 | TRBV9 | NA | TGTGCCAGCAGCACCAGGACTCCGGCGGATGGCTACACCTTC | CASSTRTPADGYTF
few | TRBJ2-1 | TRBV5-8 | TRBD2 | TGTGCCAGCAGCTCCACTAGCGGAAGCTCCTACAATGAGCAGTTCTTC | CASSSTSGSSYNEQFF
few | TRBJ2-5 | TRBV20-1 | TRBD2 | TGCAGTGCTAGAATGCCCAGCGGGGGGGCGGGAAAGACCCAGTACTTC | CSARMPSGGAGKTQYF
few | TRBJ1-4 | TRBV2 | NA | TGTGCCAGCAGGACTCTTTATGGGACTAATGAAAAACTGTTTTTT | CASRTLYGTNEKLFF
many | TRBJ2-1 | TRBV28 | TRBD2 | TGTGCCAGCAGTTTTTGGACTAGCGGGTACAATGAGCAGTTCTTC | CASSFWTSGYNEQFF
many | TRBJ2-5 | TRBV4-1 | TRBD1 | TGCGCCAGCAGCCATGGCGGACAGGGGGAGACCCAGTACTTC | CASSHGGQGETQYF
many | TRBJ2-3 | TRBV20-1 | TRBD2 | TGCAGTGCTAGAATCCCGGGGGGAACAGATACGCAGTATTTT | CSARIPGGTDTQYF
many | TRBJ2-1 | TRBV7-6 | NA | TGTGCCAGCAGCCCCCAAATAGGTATAGGGGGGAGCTCCTACAATGAGCAGTTCTTC | CASSPQIGIGGSSYNEQFF
many | TRBJ1-1 | TRBV28 | NA | TGTGCCAGCAGTTTCGGACCGCCTTTAGGGGCTTTCTTT | CASSFGPPLGAFF
many | TRBJ1-1 | TRBV12-3/TRBV12-4 | NA | TGTGCCAGCAGTGTAAGACAGGTCACTGAAGCTTTCTTT | CASSVRQVTEAFF
NA | TRBJ1-3 | TRBV3-1 | TRBD1 | TGTGCCAGCAGCAATCCAGGGGGAACTGGAAACACCATATATTTT | CASSNPGGTGNTIYF
NA | TRBJ1-5 | TRBV19 | NA | TGTACCAGTAGAAGCCTTCTGACAGGTCCGCATCAGCCCCAGCATTTT | CTSRSLLTGPHQPQHF
many | TRBJ1-1 | TRBV20-1 | NA | TGCAGTGCTAGAAAGGACACTGCGAACACTGAAGCTTTCTTT | CSARKDTANTEAFF
few | TRBJ2-3 | TRBV29-1 | NA | TGCAGCCTCTTGACGGGGATTCAGGCAGATACGCAGTATTTT | CSLLTGIQADTQYF
many | TRBJ2-5 | TRBV20-1 | TRBD2 | TGCAGTGCTGACCGGGGGCTAGCGGGGGGAGAGACCCAGTACTTC | CSADRGLAGGETQYF